Listed below are T cell receptor beta chains from one sample, sequenced in a study of immune heterogeneity within non-small cell lung tumors. TCRdb passed the multiplex PCR reads through MiXCR, listing each CDR3 protein once. The sample lists fewer than 3,000 distinct CDR3 sequences; roughly 56% were seen once. Sequencing was done on a sample of lung tumor tissue. The receptors come from a man aged 55 to 69 with non-small cell lung cancer. Both conserved end residues are part of each CDR3. The D gene is left open where the match is weak. Expanded clones are given a class, and other clones once, few, many or no size at all.

clone_size: -
d_call: -
j_call: TRBJ2-7
v_call: TRBV5-5
cdr3_aa: CASSLAALTYEQYF
cdr3_nt: TGTGCCAGCAGCTTGGCTGCGCTTACCTACGAGCAGTACTTC

clone_size: few
d_call: -
j_call: TRBJ2-3
v_call: TRBV9
cdr3_aa: CASSVGMGHTDTQYF
cdr3_nt: TGTGCCAGCAGCGTAGGGATGGGTCACACAGATACGCAGTATTTT

clone_size: -
d_call: -
j_call: TRBJ2-3
v_call: TRBV7-3
cdr3_aa: CASSTGATDTQYF
cdr3_nt: TGTGCCAGCTCAACGGGAGCCACAGATACGCAGTATTTT

clone_size: -
d_call: -
j_call: TRBJ1-1
v_call: TRBV11-2
cdr3_aa: CASSRTENTEAFF
cdr3_nt: TGTGCCAGCAGCCGGACGGAGAACACTGAAGCTTTCTTT

clone_size: -
d_call: -
j_call: TRBJ1-5
v_call: TRBV18
cdr3_aa: CASSPHPLSNQPQHF
cdr3_nt: TGTGCCAGCTCACCGCATCCCCTAAGCAATCAGCCCCAGCATTTT

clone_size: -
d_call: -
j_call: TRBJ2-7
v_call: TRBV2
cdr3_aa: CASSEESYEQYF
cdr3_nt: TGTGCCAGCAGTGAAGAAAGCTACGAGCAGTACTTC

clone_size: -
d_call: TRBD2
j_call: TRBJ2-5
v_call: TRBV6-2/TRBV6-3
cdr3_aa: CAGSTSGTSGRAGTQYF
cdr3_nt: TGTGCCGGCAGTACCTCCGGGACTAGCGGGAGGGCTGGGACCCAGTACTTC

clone_size: once
d_call: -
j_call: TRBJ1-5
v_call: TRBV19
cdr3_aa: CASSPRTNPLNQPQHF
cdr3_nt: TGTGCCAGTAGTCCCCGTACTAACCCCCTCAATCAGCCCCAGCATTTT

clone_size: -
d_call: -
j_call: TRBJ2-7
v_call: TRBV5-4
cdr3_aa: CASSDRQSYEQYF
cdr3_nt: TGTGCCAGCAGCGATAGACAGTCTTACGAGCAGTACTTC

clone_size: once
d_call: -
j_call: TRBJ2-3
v_call: TRBV7-9
cdr3_aa: CASSYESWGTDTQYF
cdr3_nt: TGTGCCAGCAGCTATGAGTCTTGGGGCACAGATACGCAGTATTTT

clone_size: -
d_call: TRBD1
j_call: TRBJ1-6
v_call: TRBV28
cdr3_aa: CASSPGTGFNNSPLHF
cdr3_nt: TGTGCCAGCAGCCCCGGGACAGGGTTTAATAATTCACCCCTCCACTTT

clone_size: -
d_call: -
j_call: TRBJ2-6
v_call: TRBV12-3/TRBV12-4
cdr3_aa: CASRFGSWANVLTF
cdr3_nt: TGTGCCAGTCGGTTCGGGTCGTGGGCCAACGTCCTGACTTTC

clone_size: -
d_call: TRBD2
j_call: TRBJ2-2
v_call: TRBV7-3
cdr3_aa: CASSGSGTIGGELFF
cdr3_nt: TGTGCCAGCAGCGGTTCCGGGACTATAGGCGGGGAGCTGTTTTTT

clone_size: large
d_call: TRBD1
j_call: TRBJ2-7
v_call: TRBV6-2/TRBV6-3
cdr3_aa: CASSYGGDRGSYEQYF
cdr3_nt: TGTGCCAGCAGTTACGGCGGGGACAGGGGTTCCTACGAGCAGTACTTC

clone_size: -
d_call: TRBD2
j_call: TRBJ2-2
v_call: TRBV11-2
cdr3_aa: CASSLHGSGTIGELFF
cdr3_nt: TGTGCCAGCAGCTTACACGGTAGCGGGACAATCGGGGAGCTGTTTTTT

clone_size: few
d_call: TRBD2
j_call: TRBJ2-3
v_call: TRBV4-1
cdr3_aa: CASSQTMTSGNLADTQYF
cdr3_nt: TGCGCCAGCAGCCAAACCATGACTAGCGGGAATCTAGCAGATACGCAGTATTTT

clone_size: -
d_call: TRBD2
j_call: TRBJ2-7
v_call: TRBV5-5
cdr3_aa: CASSVSGSSYEQYF
cdr3_nt: TGTGCCAGCAGCGTGAGCGGGAGCTCCTACGAGCAGTACTTC

clone_size: large
d_call: -
j_call: TRBJ2-7
v_call: TRBV9
cdr3_aa: CASSVPMGEQYF
cdr3_nt: TGTGCCAGCAGCGTCCCTATGGGCGAGCAGTACTTC

clone_size: -
d_call: TRBD1
j_call: TRBJ1-1
v_call: TRBV6-2/TRBV6-3
cdr3_aa: CASSKTGGTEAFF
cdr3_nt: TGTGCCAGCAGTAAGACAGGGGGCACTGAAGCTTTCTTT

clone_size: -
d_call: -
j_call: TRBJ2-7
v_call: TRBV6-5
cdr3_aa: CASSYHGGGYEQYF
cdr3_nt: TGTGCCAGCAGTTACCATGGGGGTGGCTACGAGCAGTACTTC

clone_size: large
d_call: -
j_call: TRBJ1-2
v_call: TRBV7-9
cdr3_aa: CASSRSYGYTF
cdr3_nt: TGTGCCAGCAGCCGTTCCTATGGCTACACCTTC

clone_size: -
d_call: -
j_call: TRBJ2-7
v_call: TRBV6-1
cdr3_aa: CASSPSGPFDFEQYF
cdr3_nt: TGTGCCAGCAGCCCCAGCGGTCCGTTCGACTTCGAGCAGTACTTC

clone_size: -
d_call: -
j_call: TRBJ2-1
v_call: TRBV13
cdr3_aa: CASSLDPGTYNEQFF
cdr3_nt: TGTGCCAGCAGCTTAGATCCGGGCACCTACAATGAGCAGTTCTTC

clone_size: -
d_call: TRBD2
j_call: TRBJ2-1
v_call: TRBV6-2/TRBV6-3
cdr3_aa: CASSLLTSGRPGGQFF
cdr3_nt: TGTGCAAGCAGTCTCCTGACTAGCGGGAGACCCGGGGGGCAGTTCTTC

clone_size: once
d_call: TRBD1
j_call: TRBJ1-4
v_call: TRBV5-1
cdr3_aa: CASSFDLTGPEKLFF
cdr3_nt: TGCGCCAGCAGCTTTGATCTGACAGGGCCCGAAAAACTGTTTTTT

clone_size: -
d_call: TRBD1
j_call: TRBJ2-7
v_call: TRBV7-9
cdr3_aa: CASSVTGTGVYEQYF
cdr3_nt: TGTGCCAGCAGCGTAACCGGGACAGGGGTCTACGAGCAGTACTTC

clone_size: -
d_call: -
j_call: TRBJ2-5
v_call: TRBV7-9
cdr3_aa: CASSLYETQYF
cdr3_nt: TGTGCCAGCAGCTTGTATGAGACCCAGTACTTC

clone_size: -
d_call: -
j_call: TRBJ2-5
v_call: TRBV5-1
cdr3_aa: CASSLGPRETQYF
cdr3_nt: TGCGCCAGCAGCCTCGGCCCTAGAGAGACCCAGTACTTC

clone_size: -
d_call: -
j_call: TRBJ1-1
v_call: TRBV20-1
cdr3_aa: CSAGMMGTEAFF
cdr3_nt: TGCAGTGCTGGAATGATGGGCACTGAAGCTTTCTTT

clone_size: few
d_call: -
j_call: TRBJ2-3
v_call: TRBV24-1
cdr3_aa: CATSDPDAGRRGGADTQYF
cdr3_nt: TGTGCCACCAGTGACCCTGACGCGGGACGACGCGGGGGCGCGGATACGCAGTATTTT

clone_size: -
d_call: TRBD1
j_call: TRBJ1-2
v_call: TRBV7-2
cdr3_aa: CASSSGVTGANGYTF
cdr3_nt: TGTGCCAGCAGCTCAGGGGTGACAGGGGCAAATGGCTACACCTTC

clone_size: once
d_call: TRBD2
j_call: TRBJ2-7
v_call: TRBV7-2
cdr3_aa: CASSYPHGGSFYEQYF
cdr3_nt: TGTGCCAGCAGCTATCCTCACGGCGGGAGTTTCTACGAGCAGTACTTC

clone_size: -
d_call: TRBD1
j_call: TRBJ1-5
v_call: TRBV20-1
cdr3_aa: CSARGGQGMNQPQHF
cdr3_nt: TGCAGTGCTAGGGGCGGACAGGGAATGAATCAGCCCCAGCATTTT

clone_size: large
d_call: TRBD2
j_call: TRBJ2-7
v_call: TRBV20-1
cdr3_aa: CSARVHAGGITYEQYF
cdr3_nt: TGCAGTGCTAGAGTACATGCGGGAGGGATTACCTACGAGCAGTACTTC

clone_size: large
d_call: -
j_call: TRBJ1-4
v_call: TRBV19
cdr3_aa: CASSSTRKEKLFF
cdr3_nt: TGTGCCAGTAGTTCCACAAGAAAAGAAAAACTGTTTTTT

clone_size: -
d_call: -
j_call: TRBJ2-7
v_call: TRBV18
cdr3_aa: CASSPIGVLGMYEQYF
cdr3_nt: TGTGCCAGCTCACCCATAGGGGTACTTGGGATGTACGAGCAGTACTTC

clone_size: -
d_call: TRBD2
j_call: TRBJ2-3
v_call: TRBV10-3
cdr3_aa: CAISTGSGRATDTQYF
cdr3_nt: TGTGCCATCAGTACGGGGAGCGGGAGGGCCACAGATACGCAGTATTTT

clone_size: -
d_call: TRBD2
j_call: TRBJ2-1
v_call: TRBV19
cdr3_aa: CASSISSSGSGEQFF
cdr3_nt: TGTGCCAGTAGTATATCTTCTAGCGGGAGTGGTGAGCAGTTCTTC

clone_size: few
d_call: TRBD2
j_call: TRBJ2-7
v_call: TRBV27
cdr3_aa: CASSHTSGPTYEQYF
cdr3_nt: TGTGCCAGCAGTCACACTAGCGGGCCTACCTACGAGCAGTACTTC